These 21 T cell receptor beta chains came from one sample sequenced in a study of shared clonotypes between healthy human individuals. Repertoires were generated with immunoSEQ multiplex PCR, while TCRdb's copy carries only in-frame clones and drops some. The data hold hundreds of thousands of clones, with approximately 96% observed a single time. Naive-designated CD8 cells lacked CD45RO, were positively enriched for CCR7, and omitted terminally differentiated effector memory CD45RA+ cells. The sequenced sample consisted of naive CD8+ T cells sorted from blood. The receptors originated from a woman aged 30 to 39 in good health.

The genes are TRBV4-1 and TRBJ1-5, with D tentatively TRBD1 (5 bases). Trimming left V 4 bases short and J 5 bases short, with 9 bases between. The CDR3 loop spans 13 amino acids. Germline CDR1 reads MGHRA; CDR2 reads YSYEKL. CDR3 DNA: TGCGCCAGCAGCCTCCGACAGTATCAGCCCCAGCATTTT. This gives the protein CASSLRQYQPQHF.

The CDR3 region is CSVDGRYGYTF. CDR3 sequence (DNA): TGCAGCGTTGACGGGCGCTATGGCTACACCTTC. V and J are TRBV29-1 and TRBJ1-2; D is ambiguous. V shed 3 bases and J shed 4 bases, with 6 bases lying between them. CDR1 and CDR2 (germline): SQVTM, ANQGSEA. The CDR3 runs 11 residues.

This chain joins TRBV6-1 and TRBJ2-7; TRBD1 is a possible D gene (6 bases). This CDR3 has 13 residues. Germline CDR1 MNHNS, CDR2 SASEGT. Trimming shortened V by 7 bases and J by 4 bases, and 14 bases separated the two germline ends. CDR3 coding DNA: TGTGCCAGCAATCTGGACAGACCGTACGAGCAGTACTTC. This codes for CASNLDRPYEQYF.

The V and J genes are TRBV9 and TRBJ2-3, with a possible D match to TRBD2 (6 bases). Germline CDR1 and CDR2: SGDLS and YYNGEE. The ends were cut back, 4 bases at V and 5 bases at J, with 11 bases in the middle. CDR3 length equals 13 residues. The CDR3 bases are TGTGCCAGCAGCCCCGGCGGGGAAGATACGCAGTATTTT. Amino acid sequence: CASSPGGEDTQYF.

J is TRBJ1-1 and V is TRBV28, with TRBD1 as a possible D gene (5 bases). Germline CDR1 is MDHEN and CDR2 is SYDVKM. This CDR3 contains 18 residues. With 6 bases removed from V and 3 bases from J, the gap between germline ends came to 26 bases. This CDR3 reads CASRSPRRGGAEYTEAFF. The CDR3 DNA is TGTGCCAGCAGGTCGCCGCGTCGGGGAGGGGCAGAGTACACTGAAGCTTTCTTT.

The table lists this clone with a few counts. This chain joins TRBV7-3 and TRBJ2-3, with D tentatively TRBD2 (5 bases). With 5 bases removed from V and 0 bases from J, the gap between germline ends came to 12 bases. CDR1 and CDR2 from the germline V gene are SGHTA and FQGTGA. The CDR3 runs to 15 residues. The CDR3 here is CASSPTPGSTDTQYF. The CDR3 DNA reads as TGTGCCAGCAGCCCTACCCCGGGGAGCACAGATACGCAGTATTTT.

This rearrangement joins TRBV5-4 to TRBJ1-5, with a weak D call TRBD1 (5 bases). V lost 2 bases, J lost 0 bases, and 18 bases lay in between. Germline CDR1 SGHNT, CDR2 YYREEE (reference sequence). The CDR3 loop spans 18 amino acids. The CDR3 spells CASSLGELPRFSNQPQHF. The CDR3 nucleotides read TGTGCCAGCAGCTTAGGGGAACTCCCACGGTTTAGCAATCAGCCCCAGCATTTT.

The chain couples TRBV9 to TRBJ2-1; D call uncertain. This CDR3 region has 12 residues. The germline gives CDR1 SGDLS, CDR2 YYNGEE. V was shortened by 3 bases and J by 6 bases, with 7 bases between the two germline ends. CDR3: CASSGARNEQFF. As DNA, the CDR3 is TGTGCCAGCAGCGGGGCGCGCAATGAGCAGTTCTTC.

The chain uses TRBV9 and TRBJ2-1; TRBD2 is a possible D gene (5 bases). Germline CDR1 is SGDLS and CDR2 is YYNGEE. The CDR3 is 16 residues long. Trimming took 0 bases from V and 9 from J, leaving 19 bases between them. The CDR3 protein is CASSVVRSASFREQFF. The CDR3 nucleotides are TGTGCCAGCAGCGTAGTTCGGTCGGCTAGCTTTCGTGAGCAGTTCTTC.

This chain uses TRBV6-1 with TRBJ1-1, with 10 positions matching TRBD1. J was trimmed by 4 bases and V by 1 base; bases with no gene match: 6. Per the germline V gene, CDR1 is MNHNS and CDR2 is SASEGT. This CDR3 comprises 16 residues. The CDR3 DNA sequence: TGTGCCAGCAGTGAAGGGACAGGGGGAGTCGGCACTGAAGCTTTCTTT. Encoded protein: CASSEGTGGVGTEAFF.

V usage is TRBV28 and J usage is TRBJ2-7; no definite D call. Trimming removed 5 bases from V and 2 bases from J, with 16 bases in between. There are 15 residues in the CDR3. Germline V gene lookup returns CDR1 MDHEN and CDR2 SYDVKM. The CDR3 DNA follows: TGTGCCAGCAGTACCCGTATTGGTAGAACCTACGAGCAGTACTTC. Its protein is CASSTRIGRTYEQYF.

The chain links TRBV2 to TRBJ2-7; 7 positions match TRBD1. Looked up from germline, CDR1 is SNHLY and CDR2 is FYNNEI. The trim removed 6 bases at V and 4 bases at J, leaving 6 bases unmatched. This CDR3 contains 13 residues. The CDR3 DNA is TGTGCCAGCAGGACTGGGACAGAATACGAGCAGTACTTC. Translating it yields CASRTGTEYEQYF.

The V call is TRBV21-1, the J call TRBJ1-4; TRBD1 was called by the table and not checked on the DNA. TRBV21-1 corresponds to a pseudogene. This CDR3 is 17 amino acids long. The CDR3 DNA is TGTGCCAGCAACCTACGTTGGGGGACAGCTCACAATGAAAAACTGTTTTTT. Its translation: CASNLRWGTAHNEKLFF.

J is TRBJ2-5 and V is TRBV28, with D perhaps matching TRBD1 (5 bases). V was pared by 1 base and J by 5 bases, with 14 bases between. CDR3 size: 15 residues. CDR1 and CDR2 (germline): MDHEN, SYDVKM. CDR3 DNA: TGTGCCAGCAGTTTATTCCAGGGCCTTGGGGAGACCCAGTACTTC. It is translated as CASSLFQGLGETQYF.

The table lists this clone with a count of one. The chain employs TRBV28 and TRBJ2-1, with 7 nucleotides matching TRBD2. Per the germline V gene, CDR1 is MDHEN and CDR2 is SYDVKM. The CDR3 runs to 18 residues. The V and J ends lost 5 bases and 0 bases, in that order; junction bases with no gene match: 13. The CDR3 loop is CASSPHLWRESSYNEQFF. CDR3 sequence (DNA): TGTGCCAGCAGTCCGCATCTTTGGCGGGAGAGCTCCTACAATGAGCAGTTCTTC.

The chain employs TRBV5-4 and TRBJ2-7; no clear D gene. The CDR3 spans 14 residues. CDR1 is SGHNT and CDR2 is YYREEE in the germline V gene (reference sequence). With 1 base removed from V and 0 bases from J, the gap between germline ends came to 8 bases. The CDR3 region is CASSLFGGSYEQYF. The CDR3 DNA follows: TGTGCCAGCAGCTTGTTCGGCGGCTCCTACGAGCAGTACTTC.

The rearrangement uses TRBV4-1 and TRBJ2-7; D not resolved. CDR1 and CDR2 (germline): MGHRA, YSYEKL. V was shortened by 1 base and J by 4 bases, with 14 bases between the two germline ends. CDR3 length: 15 residues. The CDR3 DNA reads as TGCGCCAGCAGCCAAGCCCCCCCCGGCTTATACGAGCAGTACTTC. Protein sequence: CASSQAPPGLYEQYF.

This chain connects TRBV27 to TRBJ2-1, with TRBD2 matching 9 bases. Losses at the gene ends were 7 bases for V and 6 bases for J; bases not matched to a gene: 10. There are 15 residues in the CDR3. Germline V gene lookup returns CDR1 MNHEY and CDR2 SMNVEV (reference sequence). The CDR3 bases are TGTGCCAGCACCCTCGGGTCTAGCGGGACCAATGAGCAGTTCTTC. This codes for CASTLGSSGTNEQFF.

The chain employs TRBV4-2 and TRBJ2-7; 7 bases fit TRBD2. This CDR3 has 15 residues. Germline CDR1 reads LGHNA; CDR2 reads YNFKEQ. Unmatched junction bases numbered 13, after V lost 4 bases and J lost 7 bases. CDR3: CASSPPYGEGKEQYF. CDR3 nucleotides: TGTGCCAGCAGCCCCCCTTACGGGGAGGGCAAAGAGCAGTACTTC.

The chain couples TRBV5-1 to TRBJ2-7; D unresolved. The germline CDR1 and CDR2 sequences are SGHRS and YFSETQ. The CDR3 is made up of 13 amino acids. Trimming left V 0 bases short and J 4 bases short, with 8 bases between. The CDR3 bases are TGCGCCAGCAGCTTGGATCCCGGGTACGAGCAGTACTTC. It is translated as CASSLDPGYEQYF.

The rearrangement joins TRBV27 to TRBJ2-7, with D perhaps assigned TRBD1 or TRBD2 (5 bases each). The CDR3 totals 15 residues. Germline values: CDR1 MNHEY, CDR2 SMNVEV (reference sequence). With 3 bases removed from V and 3 bases from J, the gap between germline ends came to 15 bases. CDR3 DNA sequence: TGTGCCAGCAGTTTTGGGGGTGCGACCATCTACGAGCAGTACTTC. Encoded protein: CASSFGGATIYEQYF.